Reported below is one TCR beta chain. Its antigen is not known. This sample is drawn from a study of blood T cells in healthy people across ages. Study observations and caveats: It was held that diversity estimates obtained from one million T cells represented underestimates.

The extraction recovered at least 5.5 micrograms of total RNA per sample. V was cut by 1 base and J by 1 base, with 15 bases left in between. This CDR3 has 18 residues. The V gene's germline CDR1 is SGHRS and CDR2 YFSETQ. Then a second PCR, running about 6 to 12 cycles, was carried out with a sample-barcoded 5' primer and a J-beta primer mix. TCRdb recomputed calls from the 5' RACE reads with MiXCR, one row per CDR3 protein. The table has about 800,000 distinct CDR3 sequences, roughly 25% seen once. This same sample was also part of a study on T cells of mothers and their children. Per that paper: Both sample barcodes and 2-4 random nucleotides came from the M1S primer of the second PCR. The study obtained over 9 million TCR beta CDR3 reads per mother and around 3 million per child.

This clonotype was sampled from a boy between 10 and 17 years old in good health. The chain is built from TRBV5-1 and TRBJ2-6, with D possibly being TRBD1 or TRBD2 (6 bases each). Sequencing was carried out using blood. The DNA for the CDR3 is TGCGCCAGCAGCTTGACGGGGCAGGGGAGGTCTGGGGCCAACGTCCTGACTTTC. Amino acid sequence: CASSLTGQGRSGANVLTF.